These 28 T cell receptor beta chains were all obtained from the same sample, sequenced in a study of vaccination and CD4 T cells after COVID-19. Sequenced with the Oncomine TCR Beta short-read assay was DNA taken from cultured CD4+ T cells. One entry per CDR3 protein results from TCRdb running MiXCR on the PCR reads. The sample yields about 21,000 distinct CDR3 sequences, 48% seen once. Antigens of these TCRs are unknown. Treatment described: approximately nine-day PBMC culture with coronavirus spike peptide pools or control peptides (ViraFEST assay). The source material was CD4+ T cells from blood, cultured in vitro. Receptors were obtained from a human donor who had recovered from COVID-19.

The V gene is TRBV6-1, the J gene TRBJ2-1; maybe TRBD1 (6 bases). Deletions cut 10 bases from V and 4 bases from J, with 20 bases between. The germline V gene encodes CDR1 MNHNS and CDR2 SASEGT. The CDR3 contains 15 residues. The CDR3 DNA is TGTGCCACCAGGTGGTTTGGACAGTCATACAATGAGCAGTTCTTC. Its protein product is CATRWFGQSYNEQFF.

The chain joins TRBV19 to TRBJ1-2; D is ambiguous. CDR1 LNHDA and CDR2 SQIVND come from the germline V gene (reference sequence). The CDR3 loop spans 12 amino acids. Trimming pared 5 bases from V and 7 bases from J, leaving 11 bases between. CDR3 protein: CASSPRQGGYTF. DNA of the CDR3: TGTGCCAGTAGTCCCCGGCAAGGTGGCTACACCTTC.

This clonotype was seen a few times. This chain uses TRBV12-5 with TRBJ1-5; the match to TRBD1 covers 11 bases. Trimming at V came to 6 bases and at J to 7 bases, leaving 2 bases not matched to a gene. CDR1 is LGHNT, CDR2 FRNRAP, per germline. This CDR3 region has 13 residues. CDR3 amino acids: CASGWDRGQPQHF. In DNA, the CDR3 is TGTGCTAGTGGCTGGGACAGGGGGCAGCCCCAGCATTTT.

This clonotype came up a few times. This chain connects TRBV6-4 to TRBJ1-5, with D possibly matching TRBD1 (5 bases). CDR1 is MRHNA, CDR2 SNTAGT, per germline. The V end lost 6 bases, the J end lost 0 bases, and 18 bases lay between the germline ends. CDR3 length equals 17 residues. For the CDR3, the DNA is TGTGCCAGCAGGGGACTTGACACTTCCTATAGCAATCAGCCCCAGCATTTT. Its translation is CASRGLDTSYSNQPQHF.

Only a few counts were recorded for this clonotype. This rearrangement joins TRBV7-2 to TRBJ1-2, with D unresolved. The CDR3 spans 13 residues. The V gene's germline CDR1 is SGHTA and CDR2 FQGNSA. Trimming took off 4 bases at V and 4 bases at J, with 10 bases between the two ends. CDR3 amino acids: CASSSLARYGYTF. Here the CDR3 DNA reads TGTGCCAGCAGCTCCCTTGCTCGCTATGGCTACACCTTC.

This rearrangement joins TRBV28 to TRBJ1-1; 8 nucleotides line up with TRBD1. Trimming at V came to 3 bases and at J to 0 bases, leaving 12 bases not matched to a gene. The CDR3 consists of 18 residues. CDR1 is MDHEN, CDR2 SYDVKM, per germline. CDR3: CASSLAGQGRHMNTEAFF. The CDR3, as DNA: TGTGCCAGCAGTTTGGCCGGACAGGGCCGACATATGAACACTGAAGCTTTCTTT.

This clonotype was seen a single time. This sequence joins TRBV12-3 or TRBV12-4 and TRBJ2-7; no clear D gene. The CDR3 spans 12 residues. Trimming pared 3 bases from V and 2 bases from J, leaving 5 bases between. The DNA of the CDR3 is TGTGCCAGCAGTTTCGGTGCCTACGAGCAGTACTTC. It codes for CASSFGAYEQYF.

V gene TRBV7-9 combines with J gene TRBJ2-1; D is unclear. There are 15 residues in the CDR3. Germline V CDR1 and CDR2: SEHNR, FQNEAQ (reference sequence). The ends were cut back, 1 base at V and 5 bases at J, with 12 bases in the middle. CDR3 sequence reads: CASSLGSAVNNEQFF. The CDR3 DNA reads TGTGCCAGCAGCTTAGGGTCGGCCGTCAACAATGAGCAGTTCTTC. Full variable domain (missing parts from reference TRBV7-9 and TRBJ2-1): DTGVSQNPRHKITKRGQNVTFRCDPISEHNRLYWYRQTLGQGPEFLTYFQNEAQLEKSRLLSDRFSAERPKGSFSTLEIQRTEQGDSAMYLCASSLGSAVNNEQFFGPGTRLTVL.

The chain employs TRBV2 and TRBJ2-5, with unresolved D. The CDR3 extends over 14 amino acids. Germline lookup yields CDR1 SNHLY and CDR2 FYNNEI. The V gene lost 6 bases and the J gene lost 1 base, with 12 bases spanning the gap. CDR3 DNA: TGTGCCAGCAGCAGATCTACAGTCCAAGAGACCCAGTACTTC. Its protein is CASSRSTVQETQYF.

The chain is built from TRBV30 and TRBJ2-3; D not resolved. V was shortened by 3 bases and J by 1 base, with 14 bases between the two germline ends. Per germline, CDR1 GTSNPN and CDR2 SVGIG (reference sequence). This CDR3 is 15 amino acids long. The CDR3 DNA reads TGTGCCTGGAGCCGGACCCTTGGACGCACAGATACGCAGTATTTT. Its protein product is CAWSRTLGRTDTQYF.

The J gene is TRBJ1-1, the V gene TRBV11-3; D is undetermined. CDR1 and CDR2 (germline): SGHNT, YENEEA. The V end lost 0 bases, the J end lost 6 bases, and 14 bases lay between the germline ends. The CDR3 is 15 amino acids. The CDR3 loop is CASSLEATHSAEAFF. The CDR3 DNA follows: TGTGCCAGCAGCTTAGAGGCAACTCACTCCGCTGAAGCTTTCTTT.

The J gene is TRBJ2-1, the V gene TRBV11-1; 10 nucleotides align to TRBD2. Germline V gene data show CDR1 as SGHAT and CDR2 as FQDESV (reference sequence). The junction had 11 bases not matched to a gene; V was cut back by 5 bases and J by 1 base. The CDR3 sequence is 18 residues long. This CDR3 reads CASSPLRVSGRSYNEQFF. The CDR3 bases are TGTGCCAGCAGCCCCCTTCGCGTTAGCGGGAGGTCCTACAATGAGCAGTTCTTC. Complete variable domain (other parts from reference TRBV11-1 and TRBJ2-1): EAEVAQSPRYKITEKSQAVAFWCDPISGHATLYWYRQILGQGPELLVQFQDESVVDDSQLPKDRFSAERLKGVDSTLKIQPAELGDSAMYLCASSPLRVSGRSYNEQFFGPGTRLTVL.

Written as DNA, the CDR3 is TGTGCCAGCACCTTCGGCAATTCACCCCTCCACTTT. This encodes CASTFGNSPLHF. The J gene is TRBJ1-6, the V gene TRBV7-6; D not resolved. V was trimmed by 7 bases and J by 7 bases, leaving 8 bases between them. CDR1 is SGHVS, CDR2 FNYEAQ, per germline. The CDR3 runs 12 residues.

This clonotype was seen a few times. CDR3 DNA: TGTGCCAGTGAAAGACTAGCGGGATTTGGTAATGAGCAGTTCTTC. Encoded protein: CASERLAGFGNEQFF. This chain links TRBV2 with TRBJ2-1; 11 positions match TRBD2. V gave up 9 bases and J gave up 7 bases; unmatched junction bases: 11. The CDR3 extends over 15 amino acids. The germline gives CDR1 SNHLY, CDR2 FYNNEI. Using reference TRBV2 and TRBJ2-1 for the parts outside the CDR3, the full variable domain is EPEVTQTPSHQVTQMGQEVILRCVPISNHLYFYWYRQILGQKVEFLVSFYNNEISEKSEIFDDQFSVERPDGSNFTLKIRSTKLEDSAMYFCASERLAGFGNEQFFGPGTRLTVL.

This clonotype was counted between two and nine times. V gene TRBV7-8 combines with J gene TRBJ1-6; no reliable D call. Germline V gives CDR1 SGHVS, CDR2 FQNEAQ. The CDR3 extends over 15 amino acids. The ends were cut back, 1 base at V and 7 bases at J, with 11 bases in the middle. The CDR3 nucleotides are TGTGCCAGCAGCTTAGGGTCCCTGGAGAATTCACCCCTCCACTTT. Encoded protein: CASSLGSLENSPLHF.

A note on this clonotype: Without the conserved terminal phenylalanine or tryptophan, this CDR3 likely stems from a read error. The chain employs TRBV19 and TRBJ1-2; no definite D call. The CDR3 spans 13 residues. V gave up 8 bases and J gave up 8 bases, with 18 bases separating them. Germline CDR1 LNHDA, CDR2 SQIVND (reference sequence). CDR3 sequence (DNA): TGTGCCAGTGGAAAGGTGCCCTCAACGGGCTACACCCTC. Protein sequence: CASGKVPSTGYTL.

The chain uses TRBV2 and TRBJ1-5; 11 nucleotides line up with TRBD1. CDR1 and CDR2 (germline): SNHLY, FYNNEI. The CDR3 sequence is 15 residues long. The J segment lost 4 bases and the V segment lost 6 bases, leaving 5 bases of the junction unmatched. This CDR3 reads CASRAGTGGNQPQHF. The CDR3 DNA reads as TGTGCCAGCAGAGCCGGGACAGGGGGGAATCAGCCCCAGCATTTT.

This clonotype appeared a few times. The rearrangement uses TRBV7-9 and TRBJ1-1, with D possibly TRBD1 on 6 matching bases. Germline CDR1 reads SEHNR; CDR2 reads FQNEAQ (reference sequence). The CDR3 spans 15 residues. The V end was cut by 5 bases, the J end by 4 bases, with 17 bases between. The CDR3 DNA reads TGTGCCAGCAGCGTGCACAGGGAGGTGAGCACTGAAGCTTTCTTT. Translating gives CASSVHREVSTEAFF.

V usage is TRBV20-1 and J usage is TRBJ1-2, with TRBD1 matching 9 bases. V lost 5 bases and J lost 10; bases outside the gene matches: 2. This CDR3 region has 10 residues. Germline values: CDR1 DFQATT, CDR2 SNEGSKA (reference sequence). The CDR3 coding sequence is TGCAGTGCTGGACAGGGGCTCTACACCTTC. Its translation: CSAGQGLYTF.

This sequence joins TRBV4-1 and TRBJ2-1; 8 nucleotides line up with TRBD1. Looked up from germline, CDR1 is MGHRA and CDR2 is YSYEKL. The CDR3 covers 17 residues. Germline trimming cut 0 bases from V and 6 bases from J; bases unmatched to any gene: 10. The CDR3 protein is CASSQDRRQGASNEQFF. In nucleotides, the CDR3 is TGCGCCAGCAGCCAAGATCGAAGGCAGGGGGCCAGCAATGAGCAGTTCTTC.

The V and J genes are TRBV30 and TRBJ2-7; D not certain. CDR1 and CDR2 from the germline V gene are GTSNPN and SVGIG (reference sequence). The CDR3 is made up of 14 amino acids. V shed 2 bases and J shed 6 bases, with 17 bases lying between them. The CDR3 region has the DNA TGTGCCTGGAGTTCCCCCCCTGTTAGACGCGAGCAGTACTTC. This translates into CAWSSPPVRREQYF.

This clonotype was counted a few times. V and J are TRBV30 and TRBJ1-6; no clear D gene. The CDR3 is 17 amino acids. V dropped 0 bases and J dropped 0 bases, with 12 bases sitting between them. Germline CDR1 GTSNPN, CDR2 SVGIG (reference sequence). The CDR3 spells CAWSVHSLSSYNSPLHF. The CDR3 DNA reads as TGTGCCTGGAGTGTACACAGCCTGAGCTCCTATAATTCACCCCTCCACTTT. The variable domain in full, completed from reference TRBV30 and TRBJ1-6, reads SQTIHQWPATLVQPVGSPLSLECTVEGTSNPNLYWYRQAAGRGLQLLFYSVGIGQISSEVPQNLSASRPQDRQFILSSKKLLLSDSGFYLCAWSVHSLSSYNSPLHFGNGTRLTVT.

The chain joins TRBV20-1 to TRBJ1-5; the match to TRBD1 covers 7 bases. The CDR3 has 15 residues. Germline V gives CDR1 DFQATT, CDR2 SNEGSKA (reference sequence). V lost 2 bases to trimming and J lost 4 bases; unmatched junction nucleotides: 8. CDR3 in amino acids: CSARSGGVRNQPQHF. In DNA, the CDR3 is TGCAGTGCTAGATCAGGGGGGGTGCGGAATCAGCCCCAGCATTTT.

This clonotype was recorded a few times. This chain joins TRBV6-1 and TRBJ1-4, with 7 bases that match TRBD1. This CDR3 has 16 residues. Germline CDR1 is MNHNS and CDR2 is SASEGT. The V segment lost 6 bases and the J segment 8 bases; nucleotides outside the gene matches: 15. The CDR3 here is CASRKPRDSWGEKLFF. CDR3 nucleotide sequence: TGTGCCAGCAGGAAACCCAGGGACAGCTGGGGGGAAAAACTGTTTTTT.

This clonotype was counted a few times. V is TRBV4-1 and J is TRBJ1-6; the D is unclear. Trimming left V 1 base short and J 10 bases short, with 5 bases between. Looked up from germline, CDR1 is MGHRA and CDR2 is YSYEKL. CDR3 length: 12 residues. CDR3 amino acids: CASSQGISPLHF. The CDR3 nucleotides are TGCGCCAGCAGCCAAGGGATATCACCCCTCCACTTT.

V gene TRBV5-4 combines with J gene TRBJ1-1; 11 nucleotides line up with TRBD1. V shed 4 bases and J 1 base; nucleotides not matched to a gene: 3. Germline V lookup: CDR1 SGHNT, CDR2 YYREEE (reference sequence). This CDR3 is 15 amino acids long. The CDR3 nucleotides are TGTGCCAGCAGCGTCGGGACAGGGGGGAACACTGAAGCTTTCTTT. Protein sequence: CASSVGTGGNTEAFF.

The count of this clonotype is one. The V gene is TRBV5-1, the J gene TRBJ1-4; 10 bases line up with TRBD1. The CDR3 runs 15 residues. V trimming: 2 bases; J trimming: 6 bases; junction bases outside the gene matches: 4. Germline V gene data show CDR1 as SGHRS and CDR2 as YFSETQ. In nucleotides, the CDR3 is TGCGCCAGCAGCTTAGGCGGGACAGGGGATGAAAAACTGTTTTTT. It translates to CASSLGGTGDEKLFF.

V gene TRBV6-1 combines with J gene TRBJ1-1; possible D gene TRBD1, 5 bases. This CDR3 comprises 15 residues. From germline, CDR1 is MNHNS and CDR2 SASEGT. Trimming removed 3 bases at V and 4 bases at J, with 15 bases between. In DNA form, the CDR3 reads TGTGCCAGCAGTGATTTCGTGGTCGGGGGCACTGAAGCTTTCTTT. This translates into CASSDFVVGGTEAFF.